These T cell receptor beta chains were read from a single sample in a study of glioma-infiltrating T cells after dendritic cell vaccination. The table came from immunoSEQ multiplex PCR; TCRdb's copy has only in-frame clones and leaves some out. The sample yields approximately 110,000 clones, almost 90% seen once. The input for sequencing was blood, taken after dendritic cell vaccination. These receptors all stem from a human donor with glioblastoma. The CDR3 runs from the conserved cysteine through the conserved F or W. The D gene is left open where the match is weak. The size field is filled for only some rows; it gives once, few, many or a size class.

clone size: .; J gene: TRBJ2-7; V gene: TRBV5-1; D gene: .; CDR3 DNA: TGCGCCAGCAGCCTAACCTCCTACGAGCAGTACTTC; CDR3 protein: CASSLTSYEQYF
clone size: .; J gene: TRBJ2-3; V gene: TRBV5-4; D gene: TRBD2; CDR3 DNA: TGTGCCAGCAGCTCCCGCTCCCAGCGGGAGGCGGATACGCAGTATTTT; CDR3 protein: CASSSRSQREADTQYF
clone size: .; J gene: TRBJ2-5; V gene: TRBV7-8; D gene: .; CDR3 DNA: TGTGCCAGCTGGCGTCGGAGGGCTGGACTCGGCTGGGGGGAGACCCAGTACTTC; CDR3 protein: CASWRRRAGLGWGETQYF
clone size: few; J gene: TRBJ1-3; V gene: TRBV5-3; D gene: .; CDR3 DNA: TGTGCCAGAAGCGGACAATCTGGAAACACCATATATTTT; CDR3 protein: CARSGQSGNTIYF
clone size: .; J gene: TRBJ1-3; V gene: TRBV6-6; D gene: .; CDR3 DNA: TGTGCCAGCAGTTACCCCTCTAACAGGGCTGGAAACACCATATATTTT; CDR3 protein: CASSYPSNRAGNTIYF
clone size: .; J gene: TRBJ2-3; V gene: TRBV10-3; D gene: .; CDR3 DNA: TGTGCCATCAGTGAGGCAGGGGTTAGCACAGATACGCAGTATTTT; CDR3 protein: CAISEAGVSTDTQYF
clone size: .; J gene: TRBJ1-2; V gene: TRBV6-1; D gene: TRBD1; CDR3 DNA: TGTGCCAGCAGTGAAGCGGGACAGGGGGCGAGCTATGGCTACACCTTC; CDR3 protein: CASSEAGQGASYGYTF
clone size: .; J gene: TRBJ2-7; V gene: TRBV4-1; D gene: TRBD1; CDR3 DNA: TGCGCCAGCAGCCAGGAGGGGACAGGGGCCCTCGAGCAGTACTTC; CDR3 protein: CASSQEGTGALEQYF
clone size: .; J gene: TRBJ2-7; V gene: TRBV10-3; D gene: TRBD2; CDR3 DNA: TGTGCCATCAGGGGTCTAGCGGGAGGGCCGAACGAGCAGTACTTC; CDR3 protein: CAIRGLAGGPNEQYF
clone size: .; J gene: TRBJ2-3; V gene: TRBV30; D gene: TRBD2; CDR3 DNA: TGTGCCCGATTAGCGGGGGGGCCAGATACGCAGTATTTT; CDR3 protein: CARLAGGPDTQYF
clone size: .; J gene: TRBJ2-3; V gene: TRBV11-1; D gene: .; CDR3 DNA: TGTGCCAGCAGCTTAGATGGCGGTACTAGCACAGATACGCAGTATTTT; CDR3 protein: CASSLDGGTSTDTQYF
clone size: .; J gene: TRBJ1-1; V gene: TRBV5-1; D gene: .; CDR3 DNA: TGCGCCAGCAGCCACGGGAGGGTGAACACTGAAGCTTTCTTT; CDR3 protein: CASSHGRVNTEAFF
clone size: .; J gene: TRBJ1-1; V gene: TRBV12-5; D gene: TRBD1; CDR3 DNA: TGTGCTAGTGGGCAGGGGGCCAGGGTAAACACTGAAGCTTTCTTT; CDR3 protein: CASGQGARVNTEAFF
clone size: .; J gene: TRBJ2-3; V gene: TRBV4-1; D gene: .; CDR3 DNA: TGCGCCAGCAGCGACTTTAAGCGGGGCACAGATACGCAGTATTTT; CDR3 protein: CASSDFKRGTDTQYF
clone size: .; J gene: TRBJ1-2; V gene: TRBV6-6; D gene: TRBD1; CDR3 DNA: TGTGCCAGCAGTGGGTGGACAGGGCCCGTCTATGGCTACACCTTC; CDR3 protein: CASSGWTGPVYGYTF
clone size: few; J gene: TRBJ1-1; V gene: TRBV7-6; D gene: .; CDR3 DNA: TGTGCCAGCAGCTCTCCGGGGGGGCTGAACACTGAAGCTTTCTTT; CDR3 protein: CASSSPGGLNTEAFF
clone size: .; J gene: TRBJ2-5; V gene: TRBV2; D gene: .; CDR3 DNA: TGTGCCAGCAGTGAACTGAGGGAGACCCAGTACTTC; CDR3 protein: CASSELRETQYF
clone size: few; J gene: TRBJ2-1; V gene: TRBV7-3; D gene: .; CDR3 DNA: TGTGCCAGCAGCCCCGTAGGGGGTGAGCAGTTCTTC; CDR3 protein: CASSPVGGEQFF
clone size: .; J gene: TRBJ2-1; V gene: TRBV30; D gene: TRBD2; CDR3 DNA: TGTGCCTGTTCTCCCGGGACCGGGGGGAGTGAGCAGTTCTTC; CDR3 protein: CACSPGTGGSEQFF
clone size: .; J gene: TRBJ2-7; V gene: TRBV6-1; D gene: .; CDR3 DNA: TGTGCCAGCAGTGATTCGGGAGCGGGCGAGCAGTACTTC; CDR3 protein: CASSDSGAGEQYF
clone size: once; J gene: TRBJ2-7; V gene: TRBV5-1; D gene: TRBD1; CDR3 DNA: TGCGCCAGCAGAGGACAGGGGGACTCCGAGCAGTACTTC; CDR3 protein: CASRGQGDSEQYF
clone size: .; J gene: TRBJ1-1; V gene: TRBV9; D gene: TRBD1; CDR3 DNA: TGTGCCAGCAGCGTAGCTCCCCAGGGGGCGCTCACTGAAGCTTTCTTT; CDR3 protein: CASSVAPQGALTEAFF
clone size: .; J gene: TRBJ2-2; V gene: TRBV5-1; D gene: TRBD2; CDR3 DNA: TGCGCCAGCAGCTTCGGACTAGAGAATGGTTTAACCGGGGAGCTGTTTTTT; CDR3 protein: CASSFGLENGLTGELFF
clone size: .; J gene: TRBJ2-3; V gene: TRBV2; D gene: .; CDR3 DNA: TGTGCCAGCAAGGGACTCACCACAGATACGCAGTATTTT; CDR3 protein: CASKGLTTDTQYF
clone size: .; J gene: TRBJ2-5; V gene: TRBV9; D gene: .; CDR3 DNA: TGTGCCAGCAGCGTAGGCAGCGAAGAGACCCAGTACTTC; CDR3 protein: CASSVGSEETQYF
clone size: .; J gene: TRBJ1-3; V gene: TRBV6-6; D gene: .; CDR3 DNA: TGTGCCAGCAGTTACGGGGGGACTGGAAACACCATATATTTT; CDR3 protein: CASSYGGTGNTIYF
clone size: .; J gene: TRBJ1-5; V gene: TRBV19; D gene: TRBD1; CDR3 DNA: TGTGCCAGTAGTATCGGGACAGGGGACAATCAGCCCCAGCATTTT; CDR3 protein: CASSIGTGDNQPQHF
clone size: .; J gene: TRBJ2-1; V gene: TRBV9; D gene: TRBD2; CDR3 DNA: TGTGCCAGCAGCGACACTAGCGGGAGTGATGAGCAGTTCTTC; CDR3 protein: CASSDTSGSDEQFF
clone size: once; J gene: TRBJ2-7; V gene: TRBV7-2; D gene: .; CDR3 DNA: TGTGCCAGCAGCTTAGAGGTCCTAGAGATTAAATACGAGCAGTACTTC; CDR3 protein: CASSLEVLEIKYEQYF
clone size: .; J gene: TRBJ2-7; V gene: TRBV30; D gene: TRBD2; CDR3 DNA: TGTGCCTGGAGCCCACTAGCGGGGATAACCTACGAGCAGTACTTC; CDR3 protein: CAWSPLAGITYEQYF
clone size: .; J gene: TRBJ1-2; V gene: TRBV30; D gene: .; CDR3 DNA: TGTGCCCAAGGGGGGGGTTGGTATGGCTACACCTTC; CDR3 protein: CAQGGGWYGYTF
clone size: once; J gene: TRBJ1-4; V gene: TRBV5-1; D gene: .; CDR3 DNA: TGCGCCAGCAGCTTTGGGGGCGCCGGTGAAAAACTGTTTTTT; CDR3 protein: CASSFGGAGEKLFF
clone size: .; J gene: TRBJ1-3; V gene: TRBV30; D gene: .; CDR3 DNA: TGTGCCTGGAGTGGTAGCTCTGGAAACACCATATATTTT; CDR3 protein: CAWSGSSGNTIYF
clone size: .; J gene: TRBJ1-1; V gene: TRBV6-1; D gene: .; CDR3 DNA: TGTGCCAGCAGAACAGGGAACTTGGACACTGAAGCTTTCTTT; CDR3 protein: CASRTGNLDTEAFF
clone size: .; J gene: TRBJ1-1; V gene: TRBV5-8; D gene: .; CDR3 DNA: TGTGCCAGCAGCTTGGTTCCGGGTGAAGCTTTCTTT; CDR3 protein: CASSLVPGEAFF
clone size: .; J gene: TRBJ2-3; V gene: TRBV18; D gene: TRBD2; CDR3 DNA: TGTGCCAGCTCACCTCTGCGGTCGCAGACTAGCGGAATCACAGATACGCAGTATTTT; CDR3 protein: CASSPLRSQTSGITDTQYF
clone size: .; J gene: TRBJ1-5; V gene: TRBV29-1; D gene: .; CDR3 DNA: TGCAGCGTTGAAAGTGAGAATCAGCCCCAGCATTTT; CDR3 protein: CSVESENQPQHF
clone size: few; J gene: TRBJ1-5; V gene: TRBV30; D gene: TRBD1; CDR3 DNA: TGTGCCTGGGGACAGGACTTCAATCAGCCCCAGCATTTT; CDR3 protein: CAWGQDFNQPQHF
clone size: .; J gene: TRBJ1-1; V gene: TRBV9; D gene: .; CDR3 DNA: TGTGCCAGCAGCGTGGCGGGGAACACTGAAGCTTTCTTT; CDR3 protein: CASSVAGNTEAFF
clone size: .; J gene: TRBJ1-5; V gene: TRBV23-1; D gene: TRBD1; CDR3 DNA: TGCGCCAGCAGTCAATCGCGGGACAGCTCCTTCACCCCCTATCGTAAGCCCCAGCATTTT; CDR3 protein: CASSQSRDSSFTPYRKPQHF
clone size: .; J gene: TRBJ2-1; V gene: TRBV14; D gene: TRBD1; CDR3 DNA: TGTGCCAGCAGCCAGGTGGGACAGGGGGCCTACAATGAGCAGTTCTTC; CDR3 protein: CASSQVGQGAYNEQFF
clone size: .; J gene: TRBJ2-3; V gene: TRBV5-5; D gene: .; CDR3 DNA: TGTGCCAGCAGCTTCTCAGATTCTGATACGCAGTATTTT; CDR3 protein: CASSFSDSDTQYF
clone size: once; J gene: TRBJ1-3; V gene: TRBV6-1; D gene: TRBD1; CDR3 DNA: TGTGCCAGCATTAGGGGGCAGAGCTCTGGAAACACCATATATTTT; CDR3 protein: CASIRGQSSGNTIYF
clone size: .; J gene: TRBJ1-1; V gene: TRBV9; D gene: TRBD1; CDR3 DNA: TGTGCCAGCAGCGTAGCTTCGGACAGGGGGCAGCGGGCTTTCTTT; CDR3 protein: CASSVASDRGQRAFF
clone size: .; J gene: TRBJ1-2; V gene: TRBV30; D gene: .; CDR3 DNA: TGTGCCTGGAGTGTAACTGCGGCTGGCTACACCTTC; CDR3 protein: CAWSVTAAGYTF
clone size: .; J gene: TRBJ1-2; V gene: TRBV7-9; D gene: TRBD1; CDR3 DNA: TGTGCCAGCAGCTTAGATCATCCGGGACAGGGGTACAACTATGGCTACACCTTC; CDR3 protein: CASSLDHPGQGYNYGYTF
clone size: few; J gene: TRBJ2-7; V gene: TRBV2; D gene: .; CDR3 DNA: TGTGCCAGCACCAACCTTGTACTAGACGAGCAGTACTTC; CDR3 protein: CASTNLVLDEQYF
clone size: .; J gene: TRBJ2-3; V gene: TRBV7-6; D gene: TRBD2; CDR3 DNA: TGTGCCAGCGTCCCCCGACTAGCGGGAGTAGATACGCAGTATTTT; CDR3 protein: CASVPRLAGVDTQYF
clone size: .; J gene: TRBJ1-1; V gene: TRBV27; D gene: TRBD1; CDR3 DNA: TGTGCCAGCAGCCCGGACAGGATGAACACTGAAGCTTTCTTT; CDR3 protein: CASSPDRMNTEAFF
clone size: .; J gene: TRBJ1-1; V gene: TRBV4-1; D gene: TRBD1; CDR3 DNA: TGCGCCAGCAGCCCGGCCGGACAGGGGGACACTGAAGCTTTCTTT; CDR3 protein: CASSPAGQGDTEAFF